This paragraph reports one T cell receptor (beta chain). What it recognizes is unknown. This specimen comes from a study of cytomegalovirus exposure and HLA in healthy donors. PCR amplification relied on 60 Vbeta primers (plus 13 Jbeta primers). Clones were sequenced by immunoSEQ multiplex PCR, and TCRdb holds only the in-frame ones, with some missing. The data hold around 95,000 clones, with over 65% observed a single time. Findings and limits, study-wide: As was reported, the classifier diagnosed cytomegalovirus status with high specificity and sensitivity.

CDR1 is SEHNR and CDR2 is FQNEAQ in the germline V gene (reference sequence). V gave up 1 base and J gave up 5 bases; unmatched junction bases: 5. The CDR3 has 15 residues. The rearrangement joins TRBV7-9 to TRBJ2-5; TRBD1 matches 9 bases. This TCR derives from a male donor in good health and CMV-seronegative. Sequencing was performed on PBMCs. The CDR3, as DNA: TGTGCCAGCAGCTTAGGTACAGGGGGCGTGGAGACCCAGTACTTC. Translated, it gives CASSLGTGGVETQYF.